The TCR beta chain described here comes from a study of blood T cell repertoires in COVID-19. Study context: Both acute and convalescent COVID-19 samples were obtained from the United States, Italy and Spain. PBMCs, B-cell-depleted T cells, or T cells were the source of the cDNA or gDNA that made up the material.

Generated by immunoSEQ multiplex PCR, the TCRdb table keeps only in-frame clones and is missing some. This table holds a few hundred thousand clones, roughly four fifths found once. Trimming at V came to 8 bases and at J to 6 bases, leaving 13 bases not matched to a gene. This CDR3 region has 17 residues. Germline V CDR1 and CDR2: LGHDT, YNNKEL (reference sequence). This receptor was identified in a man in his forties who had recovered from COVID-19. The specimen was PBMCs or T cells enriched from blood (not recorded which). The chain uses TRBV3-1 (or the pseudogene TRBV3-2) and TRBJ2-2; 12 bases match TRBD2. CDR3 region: CASSKSLGLAGPGELFF. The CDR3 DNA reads TGTGCCAGCTCAAAAAGTCTGGGACTAGCGGGTCCCGGGGAGCTGTTTTTT.